This T cell receptor beta chain appears in the sequencing data of a study of T cells in Graves' hyperthyroidism and ophthalmopathy. TCR beta CDR3 sequences were amplified from RNA transcripts. With the HTBI primer set, the TCR CDR3 went through a first round of RT-PCR. One entry per CDR3 protein, called by TCRdb with MiXCR from the multiplex PCR reads. The data show roughly 530,000 distinct CDR3 sequences, with approximately 17% seen just once and 17% held by the top ten. With 3 bases removed from V and 14 bases from J, the gap between germline ends came to 13 bases. Per the germline V gene, CDR1 is SNHLY and CDR2 is FYNNEI. The CDR3 sequence is 11 residues long. Duration under 3 months, a NOSPECS grade of at least 4, and a Clinical Activity Score of at least 3 characterized the ophthalmopathy patients.

The chain recombines TRBV2 with TRBJ2-5, with D perhaps being TRBD1 or TRBD2 (5 bases each). This TCR was sampled from a woman in her late teens or twenties with Graves' ophthalmopathy. Specimen: blood. The CDR3 protein is CASSDGQWDYF. CDR3 sequence (DNA): TGTGCCAGCAGTGACGGCCAGTGGGACTACTTC.